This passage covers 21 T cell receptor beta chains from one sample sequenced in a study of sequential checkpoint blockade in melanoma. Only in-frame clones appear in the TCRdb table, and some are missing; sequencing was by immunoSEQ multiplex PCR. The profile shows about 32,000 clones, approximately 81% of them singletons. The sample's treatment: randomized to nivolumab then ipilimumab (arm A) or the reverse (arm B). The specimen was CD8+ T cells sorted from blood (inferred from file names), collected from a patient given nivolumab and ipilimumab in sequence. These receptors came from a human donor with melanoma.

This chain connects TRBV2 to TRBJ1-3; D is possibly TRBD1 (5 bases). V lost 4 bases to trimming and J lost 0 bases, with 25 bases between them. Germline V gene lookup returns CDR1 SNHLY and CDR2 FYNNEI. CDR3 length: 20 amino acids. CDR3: CASSALQMGTSPSSGNTIYF. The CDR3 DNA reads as TGTGCCAGCAGTGCCCTACAGATGGGGACTAGTCCCTCCTCTGGAAACACCATATATTTT. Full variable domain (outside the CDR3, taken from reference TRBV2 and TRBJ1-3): EPEVTQTPSHQVTQMGQEVILRCVPISNHLYFYWYRQILGQKVEFLVSFYNNEISEKSEIFDDQFSVERPDGSNFTLKIRSTKLEDSAMYFCASSALQMGTSPSSGNTIYFGEGSWLTVV.

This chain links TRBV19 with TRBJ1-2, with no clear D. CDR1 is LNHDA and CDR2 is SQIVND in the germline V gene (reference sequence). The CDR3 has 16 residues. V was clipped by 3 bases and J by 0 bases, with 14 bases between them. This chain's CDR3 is CASSMVPPSPNYGYTF. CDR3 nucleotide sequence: TGTGCCAGTAGTATGGTCCCCCCGAGTCCTAACTATGGCTACACCTTC.

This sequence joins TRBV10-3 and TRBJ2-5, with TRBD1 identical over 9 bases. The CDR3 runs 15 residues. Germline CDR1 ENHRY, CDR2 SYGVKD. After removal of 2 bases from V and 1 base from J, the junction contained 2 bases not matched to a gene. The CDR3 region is CAISEPGQGQETQYF. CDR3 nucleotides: TGTGCCATCAGTGAGCCGGGACAGGGCCAAGAGACCCAGTACTTC.

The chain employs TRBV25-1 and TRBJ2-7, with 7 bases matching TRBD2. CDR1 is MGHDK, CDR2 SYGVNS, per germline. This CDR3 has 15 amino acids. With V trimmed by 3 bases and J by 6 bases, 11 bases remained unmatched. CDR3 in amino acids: CASSDPGGSGSEQYF. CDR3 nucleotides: TGTGCCAGCAGTGACCCGGGCGGGAGCGGGTCCGAGCAGTACTTC.

The CDR3 is CASSPEWRDTQYF. In nucleotides, the CDR3 is TGCGCCAGCAGCCCGGAATGGAGAGATACGCAGTATTTT. This chain connects TRBV4-3 to TRBJ2-3; no clear D. CDR1 is LGHNA, CDR2 YSLEER, per germline. The CDR3 has 13 amino acids. V lost 4 bases to trimming and J lost 5 bases, with 10 bases between them.

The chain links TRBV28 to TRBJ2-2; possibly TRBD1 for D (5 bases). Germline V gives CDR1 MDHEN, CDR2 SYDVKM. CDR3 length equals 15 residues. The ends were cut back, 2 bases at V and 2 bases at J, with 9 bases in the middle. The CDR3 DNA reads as TGTGCCAGCAGTTTAACAGGAGACAACACCGGGGAGCTGTTTTTT. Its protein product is CASSLTGDNTGELFF.

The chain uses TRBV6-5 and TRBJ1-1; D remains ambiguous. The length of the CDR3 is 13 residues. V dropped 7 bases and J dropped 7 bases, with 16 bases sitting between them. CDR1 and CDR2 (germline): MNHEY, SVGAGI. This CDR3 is CASKIGSGFEAFF. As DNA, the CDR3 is TGTGCCAGCAAAATTGGCTCGGGGTTTGAAGCTTTCTTT.

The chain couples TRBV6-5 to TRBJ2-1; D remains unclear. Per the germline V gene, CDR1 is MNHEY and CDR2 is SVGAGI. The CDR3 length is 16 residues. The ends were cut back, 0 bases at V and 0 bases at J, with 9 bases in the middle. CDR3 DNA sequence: TGTGCCAGCAGTTACTCGCCACAAATCTCCTACAATGAGCAGTTCTTC. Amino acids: CASSYSPQISYNEQFF.

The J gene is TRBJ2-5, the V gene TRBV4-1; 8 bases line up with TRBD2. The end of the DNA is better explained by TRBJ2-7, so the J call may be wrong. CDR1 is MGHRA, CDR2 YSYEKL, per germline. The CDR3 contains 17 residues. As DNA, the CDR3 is TGCGCCAGCAGCCAAGGGGCGGGGGGCTCTAGCTCCTACGAGCAGTACTTC. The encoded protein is CASSQGAGGSSSYEQYF.

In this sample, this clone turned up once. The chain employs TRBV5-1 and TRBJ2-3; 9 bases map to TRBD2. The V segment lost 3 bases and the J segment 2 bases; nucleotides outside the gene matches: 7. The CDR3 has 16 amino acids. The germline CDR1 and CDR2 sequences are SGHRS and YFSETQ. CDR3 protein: CASSWDLAGNTDTQYF. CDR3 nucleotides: TGCGCCAGCAGCTGGGATCTAGCGGGAAACACAGATACGCAGTATTTT.

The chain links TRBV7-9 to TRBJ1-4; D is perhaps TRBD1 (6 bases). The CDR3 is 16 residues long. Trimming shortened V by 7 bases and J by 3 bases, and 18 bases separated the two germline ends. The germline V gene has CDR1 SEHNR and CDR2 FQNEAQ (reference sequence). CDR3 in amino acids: CASTLNRAKANEKLFF. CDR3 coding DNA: TGTGCCAGCACGCTCAACAGGGCAAAGGCTAATGAAAAACTGTTTTTT.

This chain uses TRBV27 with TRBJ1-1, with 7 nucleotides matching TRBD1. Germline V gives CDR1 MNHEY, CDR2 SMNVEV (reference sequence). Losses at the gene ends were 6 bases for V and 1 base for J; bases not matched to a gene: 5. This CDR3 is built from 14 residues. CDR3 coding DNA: TGTGCCAGCAGGCAGGGGGGTGCGAACACTGAAGCTTTCTTT. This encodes CASRQGGANTEAFF.

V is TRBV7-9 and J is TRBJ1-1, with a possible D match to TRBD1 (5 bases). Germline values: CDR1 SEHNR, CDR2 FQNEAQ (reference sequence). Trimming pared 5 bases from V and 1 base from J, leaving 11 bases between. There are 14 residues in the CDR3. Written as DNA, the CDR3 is TGTGCCAGCAGCCCAACGACAGCGAACACTGAAGCTTTCTTT. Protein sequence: CASSPTTANTEAFF.

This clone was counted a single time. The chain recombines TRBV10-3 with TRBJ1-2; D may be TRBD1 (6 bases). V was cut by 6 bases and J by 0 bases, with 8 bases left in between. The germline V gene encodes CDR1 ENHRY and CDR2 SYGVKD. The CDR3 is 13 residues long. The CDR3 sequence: CAIRDSSNYGYTF. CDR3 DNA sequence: TGTGCCATCAGGGACAGTTCTAACTATGGCTACACCTTC.

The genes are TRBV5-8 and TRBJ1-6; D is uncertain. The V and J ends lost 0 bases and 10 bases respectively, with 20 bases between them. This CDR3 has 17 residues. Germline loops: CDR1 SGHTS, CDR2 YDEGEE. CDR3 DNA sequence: TGTGCCAGCAGCTTGGTGTATGGGAGCCCAGGCCTGTCACCCCTCCACTTT. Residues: CASSLVYGSPGLSPLHF.

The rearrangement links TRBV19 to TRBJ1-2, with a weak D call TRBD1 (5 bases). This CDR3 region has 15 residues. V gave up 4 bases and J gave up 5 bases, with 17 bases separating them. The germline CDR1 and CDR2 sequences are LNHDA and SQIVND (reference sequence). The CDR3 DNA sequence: TGTGCCAGTAGTACCCGACAGTGGAGGGCATATGGCTACACCTTC. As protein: CASSTRQWRAYGYTF. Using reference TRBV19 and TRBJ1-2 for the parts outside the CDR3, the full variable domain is DGGITQSPKYLFRKEGQNVTLSCEQNLNHDAMYWYRQDPGQGLRLIYYSQIVNDFQKGDIAEGYSVSREKKESFPLTVTSAQKNPTAFYLCASSTRQWRAYGYTFGSGTRLTVV.

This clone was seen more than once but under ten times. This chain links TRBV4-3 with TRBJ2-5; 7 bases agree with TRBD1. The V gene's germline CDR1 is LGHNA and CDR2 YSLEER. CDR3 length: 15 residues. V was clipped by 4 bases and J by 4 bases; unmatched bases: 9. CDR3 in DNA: TGCGCCAGCAGCCCAGGTTACAGGGGAAGAGAGACCCAGTACTTC. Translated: CASSPGYRGRETQYF.

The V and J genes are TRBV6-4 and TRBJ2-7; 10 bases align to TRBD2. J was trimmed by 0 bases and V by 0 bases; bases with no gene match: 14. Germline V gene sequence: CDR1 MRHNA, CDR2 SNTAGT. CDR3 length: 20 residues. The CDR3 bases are TGTGCCAGCAGTGACTCAAAGCTAGCGGGGGATCATACTAACTCCTACGAGCAGTACTTC. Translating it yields CASSDSKLAGDHTNSYEQYF.

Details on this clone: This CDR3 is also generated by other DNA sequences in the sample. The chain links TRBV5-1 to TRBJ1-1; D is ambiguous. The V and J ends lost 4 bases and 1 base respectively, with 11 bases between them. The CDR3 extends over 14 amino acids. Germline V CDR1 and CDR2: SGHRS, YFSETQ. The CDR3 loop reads CASSTWTGNTEAFF. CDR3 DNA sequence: TGCGCCAGCAGCACTTGGACTGGGAACACTGAAGCTTTCTTT.

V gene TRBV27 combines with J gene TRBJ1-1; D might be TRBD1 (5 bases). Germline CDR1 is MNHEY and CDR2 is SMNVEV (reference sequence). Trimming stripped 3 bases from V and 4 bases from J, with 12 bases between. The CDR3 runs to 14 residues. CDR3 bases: TGTGCCAGCAGTTTGGGGAGGGGAGGCACTGAAGCTTTCTTT. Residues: CASSLGRGGTEAFF.

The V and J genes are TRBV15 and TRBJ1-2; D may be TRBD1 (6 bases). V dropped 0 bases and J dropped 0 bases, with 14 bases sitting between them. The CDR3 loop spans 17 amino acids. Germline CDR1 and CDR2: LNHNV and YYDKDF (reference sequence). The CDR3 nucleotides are TGTGCCACCAGCAGAGATCTAGGGACACCGGCTAACTATGGCTACACCTTC. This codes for CATSRDLGTPANYGYTF. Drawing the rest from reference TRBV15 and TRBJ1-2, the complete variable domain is DAMVIQNPRYQVTQFGKPVTLSCSQTLNHNVMYWYQQKSSQAPKLLFHYYDKDFNNEADTPDNFQSRRPNTSFCFLDIRSPGLGDTAMYLCATSRDLGTPANYGYTFGSGTRLTVV.